The 17 T cell receptor beta chains below come from one sample, sequenced in a study of cytomegalovirus exposure and HLA in healthy donors. PCR employed 60 Vbeta and 13 Jbeta primers. Sequencing used immunoSEQ multiplex PCR; TCRdb keeps in-frame clones, though not all of them. Of more than 65,000 clones listed, about 70% are singletons. Sample: PBMCs. These receptor sequences come from a man aged 35-49 years in good health and CMV-seronegative.

This chain joins TRBV2 and TRBJ2-7; 7 positions agree with TRBD2. The V segment lost 6 bases and the J segment 3 bases; nucleotides outside the gene matches: 11. The CDR3 has 15 residues. From germline, CDR1 is SNHLY and CDR2 FYNNEI. This CDR3 is CASRVLSGDLYEQYF. The CDR3, as DNA: TGTGCCAGCAGGGTACTGAGCGGGGATCTCTACGAGCAGTACTTC.

The chain uses TRBV5-1 and TRBJ1-5; TRBD1 might be the D (5 bases). CDR3 size: 14 residues. The V end was cut by 4 bases, the J end by 7 bases, with 15 bases between. Germline CDR1 reads SGHRS; CDR2 reads YFSETQ. This CDR3 is CASSPGGIQQPQHF. The CDR3 DNA reads TGCGCCAGCAGCCCGGGGGGGATTCAGCAGCCCCAGCATTTT.

This chain links TRBV7-2 with TRBJ1-6, with unresolved D. The CDR3 totals 16 residues. Germline CDR1 reads SGHTA; CDR2 reads FQGNSA. Trimming left V 3 bases short and J 7 bases short, with 16 bases between. CDR3 residues: CASSFPTGVRNSPLHF. The CDR3 DNA reads TGTGCCAGCAGCTTCCCAACCGGGGTACGCAATTCACCCCTCCACTTT. The full variable domain, with the rest looked up from reference TRBV7-2 and TRBJ1-6, is GAGVSQSPSNKVTEKGKDVELRCDPISGHTALYWYRQSLGQGLEFLIYFQGNSAPDKSGLPSDRFSAERTGGSVSTLTIQRTQQEDSAVYLCASSFPTGVRNSPLHFGNGTRLTVT.

The chain links TRBV4-1 to TRBJ1-6; 11 bases line up with TRBD1. V trimming: 4 bases; J trimming: 1 base; junction bases outside the gene matches: 6. The germline CDR1 and CDR2 sequences are MGHRA and YSYEKL. This CDR3 is built from 18 residues. The CDR3 nucleotides are TGCGCCAGCAGCCTGAGGGACAGGGGGTTTTCCTATAATTCACCCCTCCACTTT. This encodes CASSLRDRGFSYNSPLHF.

In DNA form, the CDR3 reads TGTGCCAGCAGCCTACAGGTTTCCTACGAGCAGTACTTC. It translates to CASSLQVSYEQYF. V is TRBV7-2 and J is TRBJ2-7; D is perhaps TRBD1 (5 bases). The CDR3 totals 13 residues. Germline V CDR1 and CDR2: SGHTA, FQGNSA. Trimming stripped 5 bases from V and 1 base from J, with 9 bases between.

The chain carries TRBV29-1 and TRBJ2-1, with D tentatively TRBD1 (5 bases). The V and J ends lost 3 bases and 8 bases respectively, with 11 bases between them. Germline V gives CDR1 SQVTM, CDR2 ANQGSEA. The CDR3 spans 12 residues. The CDR3 DNA reads TGCAGCGTTGAGACAGACCGTCATGAGCAGTTCTTC. Amino acid sequence: CSVETDRHEQFF.

The V call is TRBV7-2, the J call TRBJ2-7; tentative D call: TRBD1 (6 bases). Deletions cut 2 bases from V and 6 bases from J, with 8 bases between. Germline V lookup: CDR1 SGHTA, CDR2 FQGNSA. The CDR3 totals 12 residues. The CDR3 nucleotides are TGTGCCAGCAGCTTAACAGGGTTCGAGCAGTACTTC. Translation gives CASSLTGFEQYF.

V gene TRBV11-2 combines with J gene TRBJ2-5; TRBD1 matches 9 bases. Trimming cost V 5 bases and J 5 bases; bases outside gene matches: 12. This CDR3 is 16 amino acids long. Per germline, CDR1 SGHAT and CDR2 FQNNGV. The DNA of the CDR3 is TGTGCCAGCAGCGACGACAGGGGGGGGAGGAGGGAGACCCAGTACTTC. Protein product: CASSDDRGGRRETQYF.

The chain employs TRBV6-1 and TRBJ2-5; D not certain. CDR1 and CDR2 (germline): MNHNS, SASEGT. The length of the CDR3 is 14 residues. Trimming took off 4 bases at V and 5 bases at J, with 14 bases between the two ends. For the CDR3, the DNA is TGTGCCAGCAGTGGACTCTTGGCTTCGGAGACCCAGTACTTC. This translates into CASSGLLASETQYF.

This clone was observed a single time. The rearrangement uses TRBV2 and TRBJ2-3; TRBD1 matches at 9 bases. This CDR3 spans 13 amino acids. Germline assignment: CDR1 SNHLY and CDR2 FYNNEI. J was trimmed by 6 bases and V by 10 bases; bases with no gene match: 8. The CDR3 DNA sequence: TGTGCCACCCCCGGGACAGGGCTGGATACGCAGTATTTT. Protein product: CATPGTGLDTQYF.

The rearrangement joins TRBV27 to TRBJ1-2; perhaps TRBD1 as D (6 bases). Per germline, CDR1 MNHEY and CDR2 SMNVEV (reference sequence). The CDR3 has 13 amino acids. V gave up 5 bases and J gave up 5 bases, with 12 bases separating them. Here the CDR3 DNA reads TGTGCCAGCAGTGCCGGGACAAAGTATGGCTACACCTTC. Its translation is CASSAGTKYGYTF.

This sequence joins TRBV5-1 and TRBJ2-3; 7 nucleotides align to TRBD1. Trimming cost V 1 base and J 1 base; bases outside gene matches: 0. CDR3 length: 14 residues. CDR1 SGHRS and CDR2 YFSETQ come from the germline V gene. CDR3 bases: TGCGCCAGCAGCTTGCAGGGGGGCACAGATACGCAGTATTTT. It codes for CASSLQGGTDTQYF.

The V gene is TRBV6-5, the J gene TRBJ2-7; tentative D call: TRBD1 (5 bases). The CDR3 sequence is 16 residues long. Germline-derived CDR1 and CDR2 are MNHEY and SVGAGI. V was clipped by 3 bases and J by 2 bases, with 17 bases between them. In DNA form, the CDR3 reads TGTGCCAGCAGTTATTCCTCGACAGTATTGGCCTACGAGCAGTACTTC. It codes for CASSYSSTVLAYEQYF.

The chain employs TRBV15 and TRBJ1-5; no reliable D call. Trimming took off 1 base at V and 2 bases at J, with 12 bases between the two ends. CDR1 and CDR2 from the germline V gene are LNHNV and YYDKDF (reference sequence). The CDR3 spans 16 residues. The CDR3 reads CATSRGRGYGNQPQHF. The CDR3 coding sequence is TGTGCCACCAGCAGAGGTCGCGGGTACGGCAATCAGCCCCAGCATTTT.

CDR3 sequence reads: CASSLTFGPREQYF. CDR3 nucleotide sequence: TGTGCCAGCAGCTTAACTTTCGGCCCGCGGGAGCAGTACTTC. The chain is built from TRBV5-8 and TRBJ2-7; D unclear. The CDR3 spans 14 residues. Germline V gives CDR1 SGHTS, CDR2 YDEGEE. Deletions cut 2 bases from V and 7 bases from J, with 16 bases between.

This chain links TRBV30 with TRBJ1-5; D ambiguous. Germline CDR1 is GTSNPN and CDR2 is SVGIG (reference sequence). Trimming cost V 3 bases and J 9 bases, with 15 bases left between them. This CDR3 contains 13 residues. The CDR3: CAWSVEGRRPQHF. CDR3 DNA: TGTGCCTGGAGCGTTGAAGGGAGACGGCCCCAGCATTTT.

V usage is TRBV11-3 and J usage is TRBJ2-3; D gene uncertain. The V end was cut by 5 bases, the J end by 0 bases, with 9 bases between. The CDR3 is 14 residues long. Germline loops: CDR1 SGHNT, CDR2 YENEEA. The CDR3 loop is CASSPPQSTDTQYF. In DNA, the CDR3 is TGTGCCAGCAGCCCCCCCCAAAGCACAGATACGCAGTATTTT.